The present entry profiles one T cell receptor (beta chain) with its context. Its antigen remains unknown. The record originates from a study of CD8+ T cells in alopecia areata. Study summary: Twice daily, treated patients received 5 to 10 mg of oral tofacitinib. For treated patients, severity scores reflected the percentage of scalp area affected. Study-level points and caveats: A large proportion of expanded lesional clones were detected persisting in scalp and blood during tofacitinib.

The treatment denotes: oral pan-JAK inhibitor, 5-10 mg twice daily. This CDR3 spans 13 amino acids. The germline gives CDR1 SGDLS, CDR2 YYNGEE. V shed 1 base and J shed 1 base, with 5 bases lying between them. After isolation, RNA underwent reverse transcription to generate cDNA as the sequencing template. TCRdb's copy holds only in-frame clones and misses some; the assay was immunoSEQ multiplex PCR. The table has about 200,000 clones, 35% to 40% seen once; the top ten hold around 0.48%. The source is a human donor with alopecia areata. The chain joins TRBV9 to TRBJ1-1; D unclear. Source: CD4+ T cells sorted from blood, taken at approximately week 30, from a patient treated with tofacitinib. CDR3 nucleotides: TGTGCCAGCAGCGTATCCACGAACACTGAAGCTTTCTTT. The encoded protein is CASSVSTNTEAFF. The variable domain in full, with the rest retrieved from reference TRBV9 and TRBJ1-1, is DSGVTQTPKHLITATGQRVTLRCSPRSGDLSVYWYQQSLDQGLQFLIQYYNGEERAKGNILERFSAQQFPDLHSELNLSSLELGDSALYFCASSVSTNTEAFFGQGTRLTVV.